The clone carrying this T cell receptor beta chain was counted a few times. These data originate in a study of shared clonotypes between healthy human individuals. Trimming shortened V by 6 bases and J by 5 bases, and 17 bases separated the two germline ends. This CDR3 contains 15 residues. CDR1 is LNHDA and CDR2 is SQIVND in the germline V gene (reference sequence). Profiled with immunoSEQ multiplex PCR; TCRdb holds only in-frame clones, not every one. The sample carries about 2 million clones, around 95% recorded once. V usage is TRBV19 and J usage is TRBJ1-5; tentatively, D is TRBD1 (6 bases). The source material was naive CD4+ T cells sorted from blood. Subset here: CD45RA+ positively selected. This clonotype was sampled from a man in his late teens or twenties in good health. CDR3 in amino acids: CASRRGQQWDQPQHF. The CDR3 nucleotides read TGTGCCAGTAGGAGGGGACAACAATGGGATCAGCCCCAGCATTTT.